This TCR beta chain was captured by sequencing in a study of fetal regulatory T cell absence and autoimmunity. Study in general: Without clinical diabetes, IPEX patients showed exocrine pancreas autoimmunity.

The assay was run at survey level. Method: immunoSEQ multiplex PCR; TCRdb's copy keeps in-frame clones and lacks some. Among about 95,000 clones listed, roughly 70% were seen once. CDR1 and CDR2 (germline): SGHAT, FQNNGV. V was shortened by 0 bases and J by 1 base, with 8 bases between the two germline ends. The CDR3 is 15 amino acids. A remark on this clone: Its cognate antigen is unknown.

Study-wide findings and caveats: Oligoclonal TCR enrichment in pancreas over cord blood reached over 100-fold for some clones. TRB gene family usage was broadly similar in cord blood and pancreas.

This TCR came from a male donor with IPEX syndrome. The V gene is TRBV11-2, the J gene TRBJ2-3; no reliable D call. Material: pancreas tissue. CDR3 sequence: CASSLDGHRTDTQYF. The CDR3 DNA reads as TGTGCCAGCAGCTTAGATGGGCACCGCACAGATACGCAGTATTTT.